The next 21 T cell receptor beta chains were all read from a single sample in a study of blood T cell repertoires in COVID-19 (dated by TCRdb to the early 2020s). The library was prepared using the immunoSEQ multiplex PCR assay. TCRdb's version of the immuneACCESS table is confined to in-frame rearrangements and falls short of the full clone set. An unresolved V gene accounts for under half of the shortfall where checked; the remainder is of unknown origin. The sample contains under 250,000 clones, around 86% of them found a single time. The top ten constitute 5% to 7% of the sample. Sequenced input: peripheral blood. These receptor sequences come from a woman older than 75 with COVID-19, enrolled during active disease.

J is TRBJ1-1 and V is TRBV6-5; 9 bases fit TRBD1. The CDR3 consists of 15 residues. Unmatched junction bases numbered 2, after V lost 2 bases and J lost 1 base. Per the germline V gene, CDR1 is MNHEY and CDR2 is SVGAGI. The CDR3 reads CASSYGGQGNTEAFF. The CDR3 DNA reads as TGTGCCAGCAGTTACGGGGGACAGGGGAACACTGAAGCTTTCTTT.

The genes are TRBV6-5 and TRBJ2-7, with 8 bases matching TRBD2. The V gene's germline CDR1 is MNHEY and CDR2 SVGAGI. This CDR3 has 15 amino acids. Germline trimming cut 5 bases from V and 6 bases from J; bases unmatched to any gene: 12. CDR3 in amino acids: CASSRGTSGGGEQYV. The DNA of the CDR3 is TGTGCCAGCAGTCGCGGGACATCCGGGGGGGGCGAGCAGTACGTC.

This clone showed up just once. The chain employs TRBV14 and TRBJ2-3; 12 bases are shared with TRBD1. This CDR3 is built from 16 residues. After removal of 2 bases from V and 5 bases from J, the junction contained 5 bases not matched to a gene. In germline, CDR1 is SGHDN, CDR2 FVKESK. The CDR3 is CASSQSGTGGRDTQYF. DNA for the CDR3: TGTGCCAGCAGCCAAAGTGGGACAGGGGGCCGAGATACGCAGTATTTT.

V gene TRBV18 combines with J gene TRBJ2-1; 12 bases map to TRBD1. V lost 3 bases, J lost 8 bases, and 11 bases stayed unmatched. CDR3 length: 17 amino acids. Germline values: CDR1 KGHSH, CDR2 LQKENI. The CDR3 bases are TGTGCCAGCTCACCTTTCTCCGGGACAGGGGGCCGGGATGAGCAGTTCTTC. The encoded protein is CASSPFSGTGGRDEQFF.

This clone has a single count. The chain carries TRBV7-9 and TRBJ1-4, with D possibly TRBD1 on 6 matching bases. The CDR3 is made up of 14 amino acids. V lost 5 bases, J lost 8 bases, and 15 bases lay in between. CDR1 is SEHNR, CDR2 FQNEAQ, per germline (reference sequence). The CDR3 coding sequence is TGTGCCAGCAGCGTGGGACAACCAAAAGAAAAACTGTTTTTT. Its protein is CASSVGQPKEKLFF.

CDR3 residues: CASSPLGGVETQYF. In DNA, the CDR3 is TGTGCCAGCAGCCCCCTGGGCGGGGTTGAGACCCAGTACTTC. The chain uses TRBV14 and TRBJ2-5; possibly TRBD2 for D (6 bases). Trimming took off 4 bases at V and 5 bases at J, with 14 bases between the two ends. The CDR3 extends over 14 amino acids. Germline V gene lookup returns CDR1 SGHDN and CDR2 FVKESK.

V gene TRBV18 combines with J gene TRBJ1-4; D gene unclear. V lost 2 bases and J 10 bases, leaving 17 bases between the germline ends. CDR1 and CDR2 from the germline V gene are KGHSH and LQKENI. The CDR3 spans 15 residues. CDR3 amino acids: CASSPSQEGARKLFF. CDR3 in DNA: TGTGCCAGCTCACCATCCCAGGAGGGCGCGAGAAAACTGTTTTTT. Using reference TRBV18 and TRBJ1-4 for the parts outside the CDR3, the full variable domain is NAGVMQNPRHLVRRRGQEARLRCSPMKGHSHVYWYRQLPEEGLKFMVYLQKENIIDESGMPKERFSAEFPKEGPSILRIQQVVRGDSAAYFCASSPSQEGARKLFFGSGTQLSVL.

J is TRBJ1-5 and V is TRBV2; D is possibly TRBD1 (6 bases). CDR1 SNHLY and CDR2 FYNNEI come from the germline V gene. This CDR3 spans 14 amino acids. The ends were cut back, 2 bases at V and 7 bases at J, with 12 bases in the middle. The CDR3 sequence is CASSESGRGQPQHF. The CDR3 DNA reads TGTGCCAGCAGTGAAAGTGGCAGGGGACAGCCCCAGCATTTT.

The chain uses TRBV3-1 (or the pseudogene TRBV3-2) and TRBJ1-5; 7 positions match TRBD1. The J segment lost 4 bases and the V segment lost 1 base, leaving 4 bases of the junction unmatched. CDR3 length: 15 amino acids. The germline V gene has CDR1 LGHDT and CDR2 YNNKEL (reference sequence). In DNA, the CDR3 is TGTGCCAGCAGCCAAGTCCCGGACAGGAATCAGCCCCAGCATTTT. This gives the protein CASSQVPDRNQPQHF.

The genes are TRBV7-3 and TRBJ2-1, with D possibly matching TRBD2 (5 bases). The CDR3 is made up of 15 amino acids. In germline, CDR1 is SGHTA, CDR2 FQGTGA. Between the trimmed V and J ends, which lost 4 bases and 0 bases, there was a span of 10 bases. In DNA, the CDR3 is TGTGCCAGCAGCTCCGTAAGCGGCTCCTACAATGAGCAGTTCTTC. Translated: CASSSVSGSYNEQFF.

The V call is TRBV11-3, the J call TRBJ2-7, with 12 bases fitting TRBD1. This CDR3 is built from 13 residues. The V and J ends lost 8 bases and 6 bases, in that order; junction bases with no gene match: 5. CDR1 is SGHNT and CDR2 is YENEEA in the germline V gene. DNA for the CDR3: TGTGCCAGCTCCGGGACAGGGGGCTTCGAGCAGTACTTC. Its protein product is CASSGTGGFEQYF.

The chain joins TRBV9 to TRBJ2-3; TRBD1 agrees at 10 bases. With 0 bases clipped from V and 0 bases from J, the junction kept 4 bases outside the gene matches. The germline V gene encodes CDR1 SGDLS and CDR2 YYNGEE. This CDR3 has 17 amino acids. The CDR3 spells CASSVAPGQGSTDTQYF. The CDR3 DNA reads as TGTGCCAGCAGCGTAGCACCGGGACAGGGGAGCACAGATACGCAGTATTTT.

CDR3 loop: CASSYRGGSYNEQFF. CDR3 coding DNA: TGTGCCAGCAGCTACAGGGGTGGCTCCTACAATGAGCAGTTCTTC. The chain uses TRBV7-2 and TRBJ2-1, with TRBD1 matching 7 bases. Germline lookup yields CDR1 SGHTA and CDR2 FQGNSA. Unmatched junction bases numbered 3, after V lost 4 bases and J lost 0 bases. The CDR3 runs to 15 residues.

This chain joins TRBV11-2 and TRBJ2-5, with 9 bases identical to TRBD2. Germline V CDR1 and CDR2: SGHAT, FQNNGV. V lost 5 bases, J lost 6 bases, and 10 bases stayed unmatched. The CDR3 covers 15 residues. The CDR3 is CASSRGGDPSQTQYF. CDR3 in DNA: TGTGCCAGCAGCCGCGGGGGGGACCCAAGTCAGACCCAGTACTTC.

V and J are TRBV4-2 and TRBJ1-6; TRBD1 matches at 9 bases. Germline V CDR1 and CDR2: LGHNA, YNFKEQ. The CDR3 extends over 17 amino acids. The V segment lost 3 bases and the J segment 5 bases; nucleotides outside the gene matches: 8. As DNA, the CDR3 is TGTGCCAGCAGCCATGGGGGGGACAGGGCTAATAATTCACCCCTCCACTTT. As protein: CASSHGGDRANNSPLHF.

V is TRBV15 and J is TRBJ2-2; 7 nucleotides match TRBD1. V lost 5 bases, J lost 8 bases, and 11 bases stayed unmatched. Germline CDR1 LNHNV, CDR2 YYDKDF (reference sequence). The CDR3 runs to 15 residues. The CDR3 sequence: CATSPSGQGVGELFF. The CDR3 coding sequence is TGTGCCACCAGCCCTTCCGGGCAGGGGGTAGGGGAGCTGTTTTTT.

The chain joins TRBV7-9 to TRBJ2-3, with no clear D. Germline lookup yields CDR1 SEHNR and CDR2 FQNEAQ (reference sequence). V was pared by 5 bases and J by 1 base, with 10 bases between. The CDR3 extends over 14 amino acids. This chain's CDR3 is CASSPTLGTDTQYF. The CDR3 DNA sequence: TGTGCCAGCAGCCCAACATTGGGCACAGATACGCAGTATTTT.

The rearrangement uses TRBV9 and TRBJ1-2; 10 bases fit TRBD1. Trimming took 3 bases from V and 4 from J; bases not matched to a gene: 3. The CDR3 totals 14 residues. From germline, CDR1 is SGDLS and CDR2 YYNGEE. Written as DNA, the CDR3 is TGTGCCAGCAGCGCCGGACAGGGGGTCTATGGCTACACCTTC. Its translation: CASSAGQGVYGYTF. Complete variable domain (other parts from reference TRBV9 and TRBJ1-2): DSGVTQTPKHLITATGQRVTLRCSPRSGDLSVYWYQQSLDQGLQFLIQYYNGEERAKGNILERFSAQQFPDLHSELNLSSLELGDSALYFCASSAGQGVYGYTFGSGTRLTVV.

This sequence joins TRBV7-2 and TRBJ1-1, with a weak D call TRBD1 (5 bases). The V gene's germline CDR1 is SGHTA and CDR2 FQGNSA. Trimming stripped 3 bases from V and 5 bases from J, with 10 bases between. This CDR3 region has 13 residues. The CDR3 coding sequence is TGTGCCAGCAGCTTGGGGCCCAGGACTGAAGCTTTCTTT. Protein sequence: CASSLGPRTEAFF.

The chain recombines TRBV19 with TRBJ1-1; a possible D gene is TRBD1 (6 bases). Between the trimmed V and J ends, which lost 4 bases and 0 bases, there was a span of 12 bases. This CDR3 comprises 15 residues. The V gene's germline CDR1 is LNHDA and CDR2 SQIVND (reference sequence). In nucleotides, the CDR3 is TGTGCCAGTAGTAACGACAGGATCATGAACACTGAAGCTTTCTTT. Amino acid sequence: CASSNDRIMNTEAFF.

The J gene is TRBJ2-3, the V gene TRBV7-2; 9 bases fit TRBD1. V gave up 3 bases and J gave up 2 bases; unmatched junction bases: 3. The CDR3 runs 15 residues. From germline, CDR1 is SGHTA and CDR2 FQGNSA. CDR3 amino acids: CASSFDRGNTDTQYF. DNA for the CDR3: TGTGCCAGCAGCTTTGACAGGGGGAACACAGATACGCAGTATTTT.